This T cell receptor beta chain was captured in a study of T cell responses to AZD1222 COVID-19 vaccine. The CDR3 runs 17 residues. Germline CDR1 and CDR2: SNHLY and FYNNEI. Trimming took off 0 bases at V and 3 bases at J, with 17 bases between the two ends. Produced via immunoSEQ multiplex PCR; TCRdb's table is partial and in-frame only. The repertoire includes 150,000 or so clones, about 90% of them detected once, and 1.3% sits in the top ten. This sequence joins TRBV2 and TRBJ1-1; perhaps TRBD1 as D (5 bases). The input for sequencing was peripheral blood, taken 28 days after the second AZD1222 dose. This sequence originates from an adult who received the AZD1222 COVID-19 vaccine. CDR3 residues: CASSEAPRPTGHTEAFF. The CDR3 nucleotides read TGTGCCAGCAGTGAAGCGCCTCGGCCCACGGGGCACACTGAAGCTTTCTTT.